The 20 T cell receptor beta chains presented below share a single source sample, sequenced in a study of glioma-infiltrating T cells. Amplification of TCR alpha and beta CDR3 regions from RNA used iRepertoire nested multiplex PCR. Each CDR3 protein is one row after TCRdb ran MiXCR on the multiplex PCR reads. The table lists fewer than 500,000 distinct CDR3 sequences, about two fifths of them singletons. The sequenced sample was glioma tissue, nonneoplastic brain tissue, or PBMCs (not recorded which). The origin of the receptors is a human donor with low-grade glioma or glioblastoma, undergoing nonglioma brain surgery, or in good health (not recorded which).

The chain links TRBV4-1 to TRBJ2-1; D is perhaps TRBD2 (7 bases). The CDR3 covers 19 residues. The germline V gene encodes CDR1 MGHRA and CDR2 YSYEKL. Trimming took off 0 bases at V and 2 bases at J, with 20 bases between the two ends. The chain's CDR3 is CASSQDRGGRREPYNEQFF. DNA for the CDR3: TGCGCCAGCAGCCAAGATAGGGGGGGAAGGCGGGAGCCCTACAATGAGCAGTTCTTC.

The CDR3 sequence: CATWDRGENTEAFF. CDR3 in DNA: TGTGCCACCTGGGACAGGGGGGAGAACACTGAAGCTTTCTTT. The chain carries TRBV19 and TRBJ1-1; 11 bases map to TRBD1. J was trimmed by 1 base and V by 10 bases; bases with no gene match: 5. This CDR3 has 14 amino acids. From germline, CDR1 is LNHDA and CDR2 SQIVND (reference sequence).

This clonotype turned up a few times. The rearrangement joins TRBV4-2 to TRBJ2-4, with TRBD1 matching over 11 bases. The junction had 5 bases not matched to a gene; V was cut back by 4 bases and J by 3 bases. The CDR3 is 16 residues long. The germline gives CDR1 LGHNA, CDR2 YNFKEQ. CDR3 amino acids: CASSPGQGADKNIQYF. The CDR3 DNA follows: TGTGCCAGCAGCCCCGGACAGGGGGCGGACAAAAACATTCAGTACTTC.

The rearrangement joins TRBV6-2 or TRBV6-3 to TRBJ2-7; D remains unclear. The CDR3 runs 15 residues. Trimming cost V 5 bases and J 0 bases, with 14 bases left between them. Germline-derived CDR1 and CDR2 are MNHEY and SVGEGT. DNA of the CDR3: TGTGCCAGCAGTCTCGACGGGCCCCTCTCCTACGAGCAGTACTTC. Translated: CASSLDGPLSYEQYF.

This clonotype has ten or more counts. The chain couples TRBV15 to TRBJ2-7; D remains ambiguous. Germline CDR1 is LNHNV and CDR2 is YYDKDF (reference sequence). Trimming pared 1 base from V and 4 bases from J, leaving 8 bases between. CDR3 length: 13 amino acids. The CDR3 DNA follows: TGTGCCACCAGCAGAGGGGCGGTTTACGAGCAGTACTTC. Protein product: CATSRGAVYEQYF.

Note on this clonotype: This could be a read error, since a much larger clone is one nucleotide away. The genes are TRBV28 and TRBJ2-7; weak D call: TRBD2 (6 bases). The CDR3 has 15 residues. Germline CDR1 and CDR2: MDHEN and SYDVKM. V was clipped by 3 bases and J by 5 bases, with 17 bases between them. Here the CDR3 DNA reads TGTGCCAGCAGTTTCTCAGAGTGGAGGGTGAACGAGCAGTACTTC. This encodes CASSFSEWRVNEQYF.

The chain carries TRBV19 and TRBJ2-3; D uncertain. CDR1 is LNHDA and CDR2 is SQIVND in the germline V gene (reference sequence). The CDR3 extends over 12 amino acids. V lost 1 base, J lost 8 bases, and 7 bases lay in between. The CDR3 DNA sequence: TGTGCCAGTAGTATAGGAGGCACTACGCAGTATTTT. Translating gives CASSIGGTTQYF.

The sample holds one count of this clonotype. A read error may explain this, as a much larger clone is one base away. V usage is TRBV27 and J usage is TRBJ2-7; 10 positions agree with TRBD2. The CDR3 runs to 15 residues. CDR1 and CDR2 from the germline V gene are MNHEY and SMNVEV (reference sequence). V lost 5 bases and J lost 7; bases outside the gene matches: 11. The CDR3 sequence is CASSPEREGRNEQYF. CDR3 nucleotides: TGTGCCAGCAGTCCGGAGCGGGAGGGTCGCAATGAGCAGTACTTC.

The chain is built from TRBV7-9 and TRBJ1-1; weak D call: TRBD1 (5 bases). The CDR3 runs 15 residues. Germline V gene sequence: CDR1 SEHNR, CDR2 FQNEAQ (reference sequence). Trimming left V 5 bases short and J 1 base short, with 14 bases between. This CDR3 reads CASSHPSDKNTEAFF. The CDR3 bases are TGTGCCAGCAGCCACCCCTCGGACAAGAACACTGAAGCTTTCTTT.

The rearrangement joins TRBV20-1 to TRBJ2-1, with 9 bases lining up with TRBD2. J was trimmed by 8 bases and V by 0 bases; bases with no gene match: 14. The V gene's germline CDR1 is DFQATT and CDR2 SNEGSKA (reference sequence). The CDR3 spans 17 residues. The CDR3 reads CSARDRVGAGGPYEQFF. CDR3 bases: TGCAGTGCTAGAGATCGGGTGGGAGCGGGAGGACCCTATGAGCAGTTCTTC.

The count of this clonotype is one. One junction end does not reproduce the germline sequence, and a read error may be involved. The chain recombines TRBV6-1 with TRBJ2-1; D call uncertain. The CDR3 length is 11 residues. Germline V lookup: CDR1 MNHNS, CDR2 SASEGT. The CDR3 reads CASTTYNEKFF. The DNA of the CDR3 is TGTGCCAGCACAACTTACAATGAGAAGTTCTTC.

With respect to this clonotype: This sequence may be a read error, since a much larger clone differs from it by one base. The J gene is TRBJ2-6, the V gene TRBV7-9; D may be TRBD1 (5 bases). This CDR3 is 14 amino acids long. Per germline, CDR1 SEHNR and CDR2 FQNEAQ (reference sequence). CDR3: CASSLNSGANALTF. For the CDR3, the DNA is TGTGCCAGCAGCTTAAACTCTGGGGCCAACGCCCTGACTTTC.

In this sample, this clonotype turned up many times. V is TRBV4-1 and J is TRBJ2-1; either TRBD1 or TRBD2 may fit D (5 bases each). Germline V gene sequence: CDR1 MGHRA, CDR2 YSYEKL. Trimming removed 4 bases from V and 5 bases from J, with 9 bases in between. CDR3 length equals 13 residues. CDR3 sequence reads: CASSRWGNNEQFF. CDR3 DNA sequence: TGCGCCAGCAGCCGGTGGGGGAACAATGAGCAGTTCTTC.

This clonotype was picked up many times. The V and J genes are TRBV20-1 and TRBJ1-2; the D is unclear. Trimming removed 8 bases at V and 2 bases at J, with 12 bases between. CDR1 is DFQATT, CDR2 SNEGSKA, per germline (reference sequence). The CDR3 contains 12 residues. This CDR3 is CSPYYQNYGYTF. CDR3 bases: TGCAGTCCGTACTACCAGAACTATGGCTACACCTTC.

This clonotype appeared a single time. A much more abundant neighbour one base away suggests this may be a read error. The chain couples TRBV28 to TRBJ2-1; D unclear. Germline values: CDR1 MDHEN, CDR2 SYDVKM. This CDR3 region has 13 residues. Trimming removed 7 bases from V and 7 bases from J, with 14 bases in between. The CDR3 nucleotides read TGTGCCAGCAATTCCCTCAATGGGAATGAGCAGTTCTTC. Translating gives CASNSLNGNEQFF.

This clonotype has a handful of counts. A read error may produce the germline difference seen at one junction end. The chain joins TRBV27 to TRBJ1-1; the D gene is possibly TRBD1 (5 bases). This CDR3 comprises 11 residues. Germline-derived CDR1 and CDR2 are MNHEY and SMNVEV (reference sequence). The CDR3 reads CASGGNTEASF. CDR3 DNA: TGTGCCAGCGGGGGGAACACTGAAGCTTCCTTT.

The gene calls are TRBV4-2 and TRBJ1-3, with D maybe TRBD1 (6 bases). This CDR3 comprises 14 residues. The germline V gene has CDR1 LGHNA and CDR2 YNFKEQ. Trimming took 5 bases from V and 5 from J, leaving 13 bases between them. CDR3 in amino acids: CASSFGGARNTIYF. The CDR3 DNA reads as TGTGCCAGCAGCTTCGGGGGGGCAAGAAACACCATATATTTT.

The chain is built from TRBV7-2 and TRBJ2-7, with 7 bases aligning to TRBD2. The J segment lost 0 bases and the V segment lost 4 bases, leaving 3 bases of the junction unmatched. CDR3 length equals 14 residues. From germline, CDR1 is SGHTA and CDR2 FQGNSA. The CDR3 DNA follows: TGTGCCAGCAGCTCCCAGCGGGACTCCTACGAGCAGTACTTC. It encodes CASSSQRDSYEQYF. The variable domain in full, completed from reference TRBV7-2 and TRBJ2-7, reads GAGVSQSPSNKVTEKGKDVELRCDPISGHTALYWYRQSLGQGLEFLIYFQGNSAPDKSGLPSDRFSAERTGGSVSTLTIQRTQQEDSAVYLCASSSQRDSYEQYFGPGTRLTVT.

Worth noting for this clonotype: A much larger clone sits a single nucleotide away, making a read error possible. This chain links TRBV6-2 or TRBV6-3 with TRBJ2-7; the D is unclear. This CDR3 region has 13 residues. Germline V gene data show CDR1 as MNHEY and CDR2 as SVGEGT. V lost 8 bases to trimming and J lost 2 bases, with 13 bases between them. CDR3 bases: TGTGCCAGCGCCTACAGTGTTACCTACGAGCAGTACTTC. Translating gives CASAYSVTYEQYF.

This clonotype has at least ten counts. The genes are TRBV10-3 and TRBJ1-5; D call uncertain. Germline V CDR1 and CDR2: ENHRY, SYGVKD. The CDR3 has 15 amino acids. Trimming took off 0 bases at V and 1 base at J, with 7 bases between the two ends. In DNA form, the CDR3 reads TGTGCCATCAGTGAGTCGGTACGCAGCAATCAGCCCCAGCATTTT. Translation: CAISESVRSNQPQHF.